Following are 10 T cell receptor beta chains from one sample sequenced in a study of cytomegalovirus exposure and HLA in healthy donors. The PCR was carried out with 60 Vbeta primers and 13 Jbeta primers. Libraries were prepared by immunoSEQ multiplex PCR; TCRdb keeps only in-frame clonotypes and omits some of them. The sample lists 150,000 to 200,000 clones, around three quarters occurring once. Sequencing was performed on PBMCs. The receptors come from a man in his forties or fifties in good health and CMV-seropositive.

The chain links TRBV2 to TRBJ2-2; possible D gene TRBD2, 6 bases. CDR1 is SNHLY, CDR2 FYNNEI, per germline. The CDR3 contains 15 residues. V was cut by 9 bases and J by 6 bases, with 20 bases left in between. The CDR3: CASHSGTRRAGELFF. The CDR3 nucleotides read TGTGCCAGTCACTCCGGGACTCGGCGGGCCGGGGAGCTGTTTTTT.

A few counts support this clone. This sequence joins TRBV11-2 and TRBJ2-7, with D possibly matching TRBD2 (5 bases). The ends were cut back, 5 bases at V and 3 bases at J, with 17 bases in the middle. This CDR3 has 15 amino acids. Per the germline V gene, CDR1 is SGHAT and CDR2 is FQNNGV. The chain's CDR3 is CASSPITPRGYEQYF. The DNA of the CDR3 is TGTGCCAGCAGCCCAATTACGCCACGGGGCTACGAGCAGTACTTC.

The CDR3 DNA reads TGTGCCAGCAATCCCTACAGAGAATACAATGAGCAGTTCTTC. Translated, it gives CASNPYREYNEQFF. This chain uses TRBV9 with TRBJ2-1; D is uncertain. Germline lookup yields CDR1 SGDLS and CDR2 YYNGEE. V was shortened by 6 bases and J by 4 bases, with 14 bases between the two germline ends. This CDR3 is 14 amino acids long.

The chain is built from TRBV9 and TRBJ1-2; 10 bases fit TRBD1. Trimming at V came to 3 bases and at J to 2 bases, leaving 4 bases not matched to a gene. The germline CDR1 and CDR2 sequences are SGDLS and YYNGEE. This CDR3 region has 15 residues. Here the CDR3 reads CASSAPGQGNYGYTF. CDR3 DNA sequence: TGTGCCAGCAGCGCTCCGGGACAGGGGAACTATGGCTACACCTTC.

J is TRBJ2-7 and V is TRBV9; 11 bases match TRBD1. Germline V lookup: CDR1 SGDLS, CDR2 YYNGEE. The CDR3 runs 15 residues. With 3 bases clipped from V and 5 bases from J, the junction kept 7 bases outside the gene matches. Here the CDR3 reads CASSANAGQGDEQYF. CDR3 coding DNA: TGTGCCAGCAGCGCGAACGCGGGACAGGGGGACGAGCAGTACTTC.

The chain has TRBV7-9 and TRBJ1-1; D not resolved. Germline V gene data show CDR1 as SEHNR and CDR2 as FQNEAQ (reference sequence). Trimming took 0 bases from V and 0 from J, leaving 8 bases between them. The CDR3 spans 15 residues. The CDR3 DNA reads TGTGCCAGCAGCTTAGCGGGCAGTTTGAACACTGAAGCTTTCTTT. It specifies CASSLAGSLNTEAFF.

The chain uses TRBV27 and TRBJ2-2, with D tentatively TRBD1 (6 bases). This CDR3 contains 14 residues. Germline loops: CDR1 MNHEY, CDR2 SMNVEV (reference sequence). The germline V and J ends were trimmed by 7 bases and 5 bases, with 14 bases remaining between them. CDR3 DNA: TGTGCCAGCACCCGGACAGTGCAAACCGGGGAGCTGTTTTTT. Its protein product is CASTRTVQTGELFF.

This sequence joins TRBV5-6 and TRBJ2-7; perhaps TRBD2 as D (7 bases). The CDR3 is 15 amino acids. Trimming removed 4 bases from V and 2 bases from J, with 16 bases in between. CDR1 is SGHDT and CDR2 is YYEEEE in the germline V gene. The chain's CDR3 is CASSPGGQVTYEQYF. CDR3 nucleotides: TGTGCCAGCAGCCCGGGGGGCCAGGTTACCTACGAGCAGTACTTC. The full variable domain, in which reference TRBV5-6 and TRBJ2-7 provide the parts outside the CDR3, is DAGVTQSPTHLIKTRGQQVTLRCSPKSGHDTVSWYQQALGQGPQFIFQYYEEEERQRGNFPDRFSGHQFPNYSSELNVNALLLGDSALYLCASSPGGQVTYEQYFGPGTRLTVT.

The chain joins TRBV6-1 to TRBJ2-3, with D possibly matching TRBD2 (5 bases). CDR3 length: 16 amino acids. V dropped 2 bases and J dropped 0 bases, with 12 bases sitting between them. Per the germline V gene, CDR1 is MNHNS and CDR2 is SASEGT. CDR3 amino acids: CASSEKGLASTDTQYF. The CDR3 DNA is TGTGCCAGCAGTGAAAAAGGGCTAGCAAGCACAGATACGCAGTATTTT.

This clone turned up a few times. The chain links TRBV19 to TRBJ2-2, with D perhaps TRBD1 (5 bases). Trimming removed 6 bases from V and 3 bases from J, with 11 bases in between. Germline CDR1 and CDR2: LNHDA and SQIVND (reference sequence). CDR3 size: 14 residues. The CDR3 bases are TGTGCCAGTAGAGGGAACAGGTACACCGGGGAGCTGTTTTTT. It is translated as CASRGNRYTGELFF.